The 23 T cell receptor beta chains given below trace back to one sample, sequenced in a study of blood T cell repertoires in COVID-19 (dated by TCRdb to 2020 to 2022). The method was the immunoSEQ multiplex PCR assay. Here the immuneACCESS table is served through TCRdb, limited to in-frame sequences with V and J called. Missing clones are a known gap in these copies; in checked studies unresolved V genes cover under half, and the rest lacks a known reason. For this sample there are some 250,000 clones; approximately 86% appear just once. The biggest ten clones account for under 2.5% of the sample. The sequencing input was peripheral blood. The receptors stem from a man aged 25 to 40 with active or convalescent COVID-19.

The chain recombines TRBV6-5 with TRBJ1-3; D gene unclear. Germline-derived CDR1 and CDR2 are MNHEY and SVGAGI. The CDR3 length is 14 residues. The V end was cut by 8 bases, the J end by 0 bases, with 11 bases between. CDR3 DNA sequence: TGTGCCAGCCTTCTCGGGGACTCTGGAAACACCATATATTTT. It codes for CASLLGDSGNTIYF.

This clone was picked up a small number of times. This chain uses TRBV12-3 or TRBV12-4 with TRBJ2-2; D is undetermined. The length of the CDR3 is 12 residues. V shed 5 bases and J shed 6 bases, with 7 bases lying between them. As DNA, the CDR3 is TGTGCCAGCAGTACAAGTCCCGGGGAGCTGTTTTTT. Its translation is CASSTSPGELFF.

This rearrangement joins TRBV7-9 to TRBJ2-7; 10 nucleotides match TRBD1. The germline V gene encodes CDR1 SEHNR and CDR2 FQNEAQ (reference sequence). CDR3 length: 14 amino acids. Trimming took 3 bases from V and 5 from J; bases not matched to a gene: 4. CDR3: CASSLAGTGDEQYF. The DNA of the CDR3 is TGTGCCAGCAGCTTGGCCGGGACAGGGGACGAGCAGTACTTC.

The chain uses TRBV12-5 and TRBJ1-1, with TRBD1 as a possible D gene (6 bases). The ends were cut back, 3 bases at V and 1 base at J, with 15 bases in the middle. Per the germline V gene, CDR1 is LGHNT and CDR2 is FRNRAP. CDR3 size: 16 residues. CDR3 sequence (DNA): TGTGCTAGTGGTTTTGGGACCCAGGGGCGGAACACTGAAGCTTTCTTT. It is translated as CASGFGTQGRNTEAFF. Full variable domain (rest looked up from reference TRBV12-5 and TRBJ1-1): DARVTQTPRHKVTEMGQEVTMRCQPILGHNTVFWYRQTMMQGLELLAYFRNRAPLDDSGMPKDRFSAEMPDATLATLKIQPSEPRDSAVYFCASGFGTQGRNTEAFFGQGTRLTVV.

This clone showed up just once. The chain employs TRBV4-3 and TRBJ2-5, with 8 bases fitting TRBD1. Trimming at V came to 1 base and at J to 5 bases, leaving 6 bases not matched to a gene. Germline assignment: CDR1 LGHNA and CDR2 YSLEER. The CDR3 loop spans 15 amino acids. The CDR3 DNA follows: TGCGCCAGCAGCCAAGGGACAGGGTGGAGGGAGACCCAGTACTTC. It translates to CASSQGTGWRETQYF.

The chain recombines TRBV5-1 with TRBJ2-7, with 10 positions matching TRBD1. V was pared by 4 bases and J by 2 bases, with 6 bases of the junction left unmatched. Germline V gene lookup returns CDR1 SGHRS and CDR2 YFSETQ. The CDR3 contains 15 residues. CDR3 bases: TGCGCCAGCAGCCTGGGACAGGGGACGGCCTACGAGCAGTACTTC. It specifies CASSLGQGTAYEQYF.

The rearrangement joins TRBV6-6 to TRBJ2-1, with D possibly TRBD1 on 6 matching bases. This CDR3 is 14 amino acids long. V was cut by 8 bases and J by 5 bases, with 16 bases left in between. The germline gives CDR1 MNHNY, CDR2 SVGAGI (reference sequence). The CDR3 DNA follows: TGTGCCAGCGTGAGGGACATGCCGAACAATGAGCAGTTCTTC. The encoded protein is CASVRDMPNNEQFF.

The rearrangement joins TRBV6-5 to TRBJ1-2; 8 bases are a match to TRBD1. With 4 bases clipped from V and 5 bases from J, the junction kept 9 bases outside the gene matches. The germline V gene encodes CDR1 MNHEY and CDR2 SVGAGI. This CDR3 comprises 15 residues. The CDR3 reads CASSLQGVSSYGYTF. Here the CDR3 DNA reads TGTGCCAGCAGTTTACAGGGGGTATCATCTTATGGCTACACCTTC.

The chain joins TRBV30 to TRBJ1-2, with TRBD1 matching 8 bases. Germline assignment: CDR1 GTSNPN and CDR2 SVGIG (reference sequence). The J segment lost 2 bases and the V segment lost 4 bases, leaving 6 bases of the junction unmatched. This CDR3 region has 14 residues. Written as DNA, the CDR3 is TGTGCCTGGAACATTGACAGGGGAAACTATGGCTACACCTTC. Translation: CAWNIDRGNYGYTF.

The rearrangement links TRBV4-3 to TRBJ1-6, with D uncertain. Looked up from germline, CDR1 is LGHNA and CDR2 is YSLEER. CDR3 length: 13 amino acids. V was pared by 2 bases and J by 8 bases, with 7 bases between. The CDR3 DNA follows: TGCGCCAGCAGCCAATTCCTAGATTCACCCCTCCACTTT. Translating it yields CASSQFLDSPLHF.

CDR3 sequence (DNA): TGCAGCGCCCCTGAATGGGCAGGGCTGAACACTGAAGCTTTCTTT. Translated: CSAPEWAGLNTEAFF. The V gene is TRBV29-1, the J gene TRBJ1-1; D possibly corresponds to TRBD1 (5 bases). Trimming stripped 7 bases from V and 0 bases from J, with 18 bases between. The germline V gene has CDR1 SQVTM and CDR2 ANQGSEA. The CDR3 extends over 15 amino acids.

The V and J genes are TRBV7-9 and TRBJ2-1, with 7 bases lining up with TRBD1. The V gene's germline CDR1 is SEHNR and CDR2 FQNEAQ (reference sequence). With 5 bases clipped from V and 7 bases from J, the junction kept 14 bases outside the gene matches. This CDR3 is 16 amino acids long. CDR3 coding DNA: TGTGCCAGCAGCGACACGGGACAGTCCTTTGGGAATGAGCAGTTCTTC. It yields the protein CASSDTGQSFGNEQFF.

The chain couples TRBV9 to TRBJ2-7; 15 positions agree with TRBD2. Trimming took 4 bases from V and 3 from J; bases not matched to a gene: 14. The CDR3 length is 19 residues. Looked up from germline, CDR1 is SGDLS and CDR2 is YYNGEE. CDR3 sequence: CASSPSPGLAGGFNYEQYF. The CDR3 DNA follows: TGTGCCAGCAGCCCTTCCCCGGGACTAGCGGGGGGCTTTAACTACGAGCAGTACTTC.

This clone has a single count. V and J are TRBV5-1 and TRBJ2-5; 8 nucleotides line up with TRBD2. CDR1 SGHRS and CDR2 YFSETQ come from the germline V gene. The junction had 10 bases not matched to a gene; V was cut back by 0 bases and J by 0 bases. The CDR3 is made up of 18 amino acids. The CDR3 sequence: CASSLADLETSDQETQYF. In nucleotides, the CDR3 is TGCGCCAGCAGCTTGGCCGACCTCGAGACTAGCGACCAAGAGACCCAGTACTTC.

The chain employs TRBV11-3 and TRBJ2-2, with a weak D call TRBD2 (7 bases). V was clipped by 5 bases and J by 2 bases, with 18 bases between them. Germline lookup yields CDR1 SGHNT and CDR2 YENEEA. The CDR3 consists of 17 residues. The CDR3 coding sequence is TGTGCCAGCAGCCCGAGAGGCGGGGGCCCAAACACCGGGGAGCTGTTTTTT. It translates to CASSPRGGGPNTGELFF.

This chain uses TRBV25-1 with TRBJ2-7, with D hard to call. V lost 2 bases and J 1 base, leaving 9 bases between the germline ends. Germline V CDR1 and CDR2: MGHDK, SYGVNS. CDR3 length equals 14 residues. The CDR3 is CASSEVSESYEQYF. Here the CDR3 DNA reads TGTGCCAGCAGTGAAGTATCAGAATCCTACGAGCAGTACTTC.

This sequence joins TRBV6-5 and TRBJ1-4, with D perhaps matching TRBD1 (6 bases). Germline assignment: CDR1 MNHEY and CDR2 SVGAGI. There are 13 residues in the CDR3. V dropped 7 bases and J dropped 4 bases, with 10 bases sitting between them. Written as DNA, the CDR3 is TGTGCCAGCAACAGGGCGTTTAATGAAAAACTGTTTTTT. It yields the protein CASNRAFNEKLFF.

This clone has more than one count but fewer than ten. The chain combines TRBV5-1 with TRBJ2-6; D gene uncertain. V was shortened by 7 bases and J by 4 bases, with 9 bases between the two germline ends. CDR1 and CDR2 (germline): SGHRS, YFSETQ. The CDR3 is made up of 13 amino acids. DNA of the CDR3: TGCGCCAGCCGGGTCTCCGGGGCCAACGTCCTGACTTTC. The encoded protein is CASRVSGANVLTF.

V and J are TRBV7-8 and TRBJ2-7; the D gene is possibly TRBD2 (5 bases). The V and J ends lost 0 bases and 0 bases respectively, with 9 bases between them. Per germline, CDR1 SGHVS and CDR2 FQNEAQ. The CDR3 contains 15 residues. CDR3 in amino acids: CASSLARAVSYEQYF. CDR3 nucleotide sequence: TGTGCCAGCAGCTTAGCGAGGGCAGTCTCCTACGAGCAGTACTTC.

J is TRBJ2-2 and V is TRBV5-6; maybe TRBD1 (5 bases). V lost 2 bases and J lost 6, with 17 bases in between. The CDR3 consists of 16 residues. Germline CDR1 and CDR2: SGHDT and YYEEEE. The CDR3 sequence is CASSLIGQGVSGELFF. CDR3 DNA: TGTGCCAGCAGCTTAATCGGACAAGGGGTGTCCGGGGAGCTGTTTTTT.

V usage is TRBV6-6 and J usage is TRBJ1-5, with 7 nucleotides matching TRBD1. After removal of 6 bases from V and 4 bases from J, the junction contained 6 bases not matched to a gene. The CDR3 spans 14 residues. Germline CDR1 and CDR2: MNHNY and SVGAGI (reference sequence). The CDR3 sequence: CASRNIQGNQPQHF. DNA of the CDR3: TGTGCCAGCAGGAACATACAGGGGAATCAGCCCCAGCATTTT.

This clone showed up just a few times. The V call is TRBV12-3 or TRBV12-4, the J call TRBJ2-1; tentative D call: TRBD2 (5 bases). The CDR3 covers 13 residues. V was trimmed by 4 bases and J by 7 bases, leaving 11 bases between them. The DNA of the CDR3 is TGTGCCAGCAGTTCCCCCTGGGAGAATGAGCAGTTCTTC. Translation gives CASSSPWENEQFF.

The rearrangement links TRBV27 to TRBJ1-6; a possible D gene is TRBD1 (5 bases). The V and J ends lost 6 bases and 3 bases respectively, with 12 bases between them. The CDR3 contains 15 residues. In germline, CDR1 is MNHEY, CDR2 SMNVEV (reference sequence). CDR3 nucleotides: TGTGCCAGCAGACCTCGGACAAGCTATAATTCACCCCTCCACTTT. Protein sequence: CASRPRTSYNSPLHF.